This is a list of T cell receptor beta chains from one sample in a study of shared clonotypes between healthy human individuals. TCRdb keeps only in-frame clones here, not all; method: immunoSEQ multiplex PCR. This sample has hundreds of thousands of clones, with roughly 79% found just once. Source material: PBMCs. These TCRs come from a woman aged 40 to 50 in good health. Some clones in this sample may be carry-over from other donors' samples. Both conserved end residues are part of each CDR3. The D gene is left open where the match is weak. Only part of the rows carry a size: once, few, many, or a class if the clone is expanded.

v_gene	j_gene	abundance	d_gene	CDR3nt	CDR3aa
TRBV19	TRBJ2-1	-	-	TGTGCCAGTAGTATCCGATCGGGAGACTCCTACAATGAGCAGTTCTTC	CASSIRSGDSYNEQFF
TRBV28	TRBJ2-7	-	TRBD1	TGTGCCAGCAGTTTATCGGTCAGGGGGCACCACGAGCAGTACTTC	CASSLSVRGHHEQYF
TRBV25-1	TRBJ2-7	-	-	TGTGCCAGCAGTGAATATTCAGACAGGTCCTACGAGCAGTACTTC	CASSEYSDRSYEQYF
TRBV6-5	TRBJ2-6	-	-	TGTGCCAGCTGTGGGGAGCCCTCTGGGGCCAACGTCCTGACTTTC	CASCGEPSGANVLTF
TRBV7-9	TRBJ2-1	-	-	TGTGCCAGCAGCCTATCCGGCCATGAGCAGTTCTTC	CASSLSGHEQFF
TRBV11-2	TRBJ1-4	-	TRBD1	TGTGCCAGCAGCCCCAGACAGGGAACTAATGAAAAACTGTTTTTT	CASSPRQGTNEKLFF
TRBV9	TRBJ2-3	few	TRBD1	TGTGCCAGCAGCGTCGCGGCAGGGACAGGGAGTTGGACAGATACGCAGTATTTT	CASSVAAGTGSWTDTQYF
TRBV18	TRBJ1-5	-	-	TGTGCCAGCTCACCAACTACCAATCAGCCCCAGCATTTT	CASSPTTNQPQHF
TRBV27	TRBJ2-1	-	TRBD2	TGTGCCAGCAGTTTCGACACTAGCGGGAGGGTGGATGAGCAGTTCTTC	CASSFDTSGRVDEQFF
TRBV28	TRBJ1-5	-	-	TGTGCCAGCATGGAGGGGACTTTTAGCAATCAGCCCCAGCATTTT	CASMEGTFSNQPQHF